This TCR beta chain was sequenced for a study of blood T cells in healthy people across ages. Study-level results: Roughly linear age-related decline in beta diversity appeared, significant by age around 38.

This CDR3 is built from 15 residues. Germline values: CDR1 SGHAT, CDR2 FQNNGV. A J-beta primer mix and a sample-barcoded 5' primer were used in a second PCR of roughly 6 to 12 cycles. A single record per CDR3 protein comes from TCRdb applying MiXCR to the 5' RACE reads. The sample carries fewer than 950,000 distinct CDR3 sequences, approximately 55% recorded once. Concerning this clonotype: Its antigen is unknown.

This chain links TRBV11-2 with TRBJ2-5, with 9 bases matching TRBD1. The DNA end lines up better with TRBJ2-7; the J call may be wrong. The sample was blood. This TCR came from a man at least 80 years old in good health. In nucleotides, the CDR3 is TGTGCCAGCAGCTTATACCGGGACAGGGAGTACGAGCAGTACTTC. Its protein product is CASSLYRDREYEQYF.